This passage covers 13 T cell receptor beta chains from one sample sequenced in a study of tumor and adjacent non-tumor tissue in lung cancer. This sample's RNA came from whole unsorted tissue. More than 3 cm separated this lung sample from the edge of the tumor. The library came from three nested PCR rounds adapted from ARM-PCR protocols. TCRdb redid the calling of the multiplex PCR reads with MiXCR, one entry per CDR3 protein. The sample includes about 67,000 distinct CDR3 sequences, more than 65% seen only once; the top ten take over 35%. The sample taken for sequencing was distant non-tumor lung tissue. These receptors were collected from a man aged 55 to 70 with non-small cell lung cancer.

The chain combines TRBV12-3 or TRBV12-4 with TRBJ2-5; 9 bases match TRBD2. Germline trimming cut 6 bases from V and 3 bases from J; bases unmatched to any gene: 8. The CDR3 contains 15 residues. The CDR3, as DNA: TGTGCCAGCAGGCTAGCGGGATGGTATGAAGAGACCCAGTACTTC. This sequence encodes CASRLAGWYEETQYF.

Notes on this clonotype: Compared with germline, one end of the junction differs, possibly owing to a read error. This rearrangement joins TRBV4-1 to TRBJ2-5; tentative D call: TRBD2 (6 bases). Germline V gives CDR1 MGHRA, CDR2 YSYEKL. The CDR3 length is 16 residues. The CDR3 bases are TGCGCCAACAGCCAAGAGGCGCGGGGAGACGCGGAGACCCACTACTTC. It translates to CANSQEARGDAETHYF.

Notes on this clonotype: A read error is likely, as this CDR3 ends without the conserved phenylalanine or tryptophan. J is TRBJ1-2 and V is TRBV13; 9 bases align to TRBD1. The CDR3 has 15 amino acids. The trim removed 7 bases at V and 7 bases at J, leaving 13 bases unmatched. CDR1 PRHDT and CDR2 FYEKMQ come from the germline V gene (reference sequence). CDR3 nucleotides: TGTGCCAGCAACCACCGAGGACAGGGGAAAATTGGCTACACCCTC. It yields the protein CASNHRGQGKIGYTL.

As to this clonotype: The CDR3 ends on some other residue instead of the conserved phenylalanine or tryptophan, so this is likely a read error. CDR3 loop: CSVRGPNNDQFL. Written as DNA, the CDR3 is TGCAGTGTTAGGGGACCGAACAATGATCAGTTCTTA. The chain employs TRBV20-1 and TRBJ2-1; D may correspond to TRBD1 or TRBD2 (5 bases each). The CDR3 has 12 residues. CDR1 is DFQATT and CDR2 is SNEGSKA in the germline V gene (reference sequence).

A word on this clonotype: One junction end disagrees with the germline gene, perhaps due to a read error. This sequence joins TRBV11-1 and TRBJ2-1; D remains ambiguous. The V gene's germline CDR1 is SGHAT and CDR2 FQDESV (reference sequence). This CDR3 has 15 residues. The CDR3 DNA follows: TGTGCCAGCAGTTTCGACACCTATAGCATCAATGAGCGGTTCTTC. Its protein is CASSFDTYSINERFF. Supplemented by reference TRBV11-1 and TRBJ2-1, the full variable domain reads EAEVAQSPRYKITEKSQAVAFWCDPISGHATLYWYRQILGQGPELLVQFQDESVVDDSQLPKDRFSAERLKGVDSTLKIQPAELGDSAMYLCASSFDTYSINERFFGPGTRLTVL.

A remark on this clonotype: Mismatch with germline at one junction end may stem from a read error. CDR3 loop: CASSYDGPGAGGYAF. CDR3 DNA sequence: TGTGCCAGCAGTTACGACGGGCCAGGGGCTGGGGGCTACGCCTTC. The rearrangement links TRBV6-5 to TRBJ1-2, with TRBD1 as a possible D gene (6 bases). Per germline, CDR1 MNHEY and CDR2 SVGAGI. The CDR3 has 15 amino acids.

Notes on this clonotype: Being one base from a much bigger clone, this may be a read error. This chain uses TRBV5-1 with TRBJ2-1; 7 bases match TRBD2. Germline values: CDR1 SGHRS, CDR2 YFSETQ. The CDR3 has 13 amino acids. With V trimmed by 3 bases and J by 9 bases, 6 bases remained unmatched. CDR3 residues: CASSSHSGPEQFF. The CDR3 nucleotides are TGCGCCAGCAGCTCTCATAGCGGGCCTGAGCAGTTCTTC.

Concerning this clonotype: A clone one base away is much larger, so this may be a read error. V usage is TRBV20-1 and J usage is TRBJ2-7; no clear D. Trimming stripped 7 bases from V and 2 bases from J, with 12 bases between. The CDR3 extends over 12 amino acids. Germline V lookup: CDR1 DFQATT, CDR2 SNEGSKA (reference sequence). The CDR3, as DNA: TGCAGTGGTATCACTTCCCCCTACGAGCAGTACTTC. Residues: CSGITSPYEQYF.

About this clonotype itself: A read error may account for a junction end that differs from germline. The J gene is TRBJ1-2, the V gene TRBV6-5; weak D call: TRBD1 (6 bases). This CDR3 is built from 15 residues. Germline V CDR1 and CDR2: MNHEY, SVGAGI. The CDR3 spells CASSSQAGVAYSYTF. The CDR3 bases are TGTGCCAGCAGTTCCCAAGCAGGGGTGGCCTATAGCTATACCTTC.

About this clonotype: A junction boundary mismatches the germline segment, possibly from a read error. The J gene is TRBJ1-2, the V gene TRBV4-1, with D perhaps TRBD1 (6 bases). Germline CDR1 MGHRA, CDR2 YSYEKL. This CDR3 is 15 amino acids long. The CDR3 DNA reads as TGCGCCAGCAGCCAAGTTTTGGGGGCAGACTATGACTACACCTTC. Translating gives CASSQVLGADYDYTF.

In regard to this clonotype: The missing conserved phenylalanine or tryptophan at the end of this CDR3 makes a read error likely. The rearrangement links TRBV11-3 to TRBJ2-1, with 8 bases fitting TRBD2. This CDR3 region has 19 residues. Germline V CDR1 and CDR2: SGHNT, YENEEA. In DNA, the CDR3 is TGTGCCAGCAGCCTTAGGTGGGGGACTAGTGGGGAACACTACAGTGAGCAGTTCATC. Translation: CASSLRWGTSGEHYSEQFI.

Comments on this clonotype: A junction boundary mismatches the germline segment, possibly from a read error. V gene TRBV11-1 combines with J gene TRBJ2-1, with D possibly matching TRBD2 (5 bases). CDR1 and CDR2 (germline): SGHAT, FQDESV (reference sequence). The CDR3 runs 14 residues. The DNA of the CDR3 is TGCGCCAGCGAGAAGTGGGAGCGCCGTGGTGAGCACTACTTC. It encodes CASEKWERRGEHYF. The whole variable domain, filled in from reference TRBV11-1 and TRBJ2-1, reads EAEVAQSPRYKITEKSQAVAFWCDPISGHATLYWYRQILGQGPELLVQFQDESVVDDSQLPKDRFSAERLKGVDSTLKIQPAELGDSAMYLCASEKWERRGEHYFGPGTRLTVL.

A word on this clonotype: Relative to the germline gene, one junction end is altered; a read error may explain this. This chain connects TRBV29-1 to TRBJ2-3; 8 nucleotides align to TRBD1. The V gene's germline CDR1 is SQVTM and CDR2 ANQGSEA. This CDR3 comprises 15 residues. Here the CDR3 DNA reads TGCAGCGCCCAGACAGGGGCGGGTAGTACAGATACGCAGTGTTTT. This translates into CSAQTGAGSTDTQCF.